The subject of this entry is one T cell receptor beta chain. Its antigen is not known. These data come from a study of OX40 agonist ivuxolimab in advanced cancers. Across the study: Averaging 60 years in age, with a range of about 23 to 90, the cohort was 82.7% male.

Whole-study results and caveats: The study found among the lowest clonal expansion in partial responders at 0.1-3.0 mg/kg. The antigen specificity of the peripheral T cells (those that were expanded) was not determined.

V lost 0 bases and J lost 1, with 5 bases in between. Germline CDR1 LNHDA, CDR2 SQIVND (reference sequence). This CDR3 is 14 amino acids long. Generated by immunoSEQ multiplex PCR, the TCRdb table keeps only in-frame clones and is missing some. The table records under 70,000 clones, roughly 85% of them present only once. This clonotype was sampled from an adult with an advanced solid tumor such as melanoma, head and neck, liver or kidney cancer. The chain has TRBV19 and TRBJ2-3; tentatively, D is TRBD1 (5 bases). Sequenced material: CD4+ or CD8+ T cells sorted from blood, taken in a trial of the OX40 agonist ivuxolimab. The CDR3 coding sequence is TGTGCCAGTAGTATAGAGACAGGCACAGATACGCAGTATTTT. Translated: CASSIETGTDTQYF.